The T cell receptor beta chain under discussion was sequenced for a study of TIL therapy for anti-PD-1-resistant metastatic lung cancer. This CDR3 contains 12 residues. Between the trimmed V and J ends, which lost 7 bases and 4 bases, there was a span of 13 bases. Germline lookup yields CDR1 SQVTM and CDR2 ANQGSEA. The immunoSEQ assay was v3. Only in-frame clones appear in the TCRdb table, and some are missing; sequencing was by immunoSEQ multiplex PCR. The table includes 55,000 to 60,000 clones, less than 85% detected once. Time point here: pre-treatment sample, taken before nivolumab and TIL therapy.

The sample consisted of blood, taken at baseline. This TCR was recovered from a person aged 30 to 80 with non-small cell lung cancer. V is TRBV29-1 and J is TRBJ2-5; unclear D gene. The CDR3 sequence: CSGNGPGETQYF. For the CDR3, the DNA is TGCAGCGGCAATGGGCCAGGAGAGACCCAGTACTTC.